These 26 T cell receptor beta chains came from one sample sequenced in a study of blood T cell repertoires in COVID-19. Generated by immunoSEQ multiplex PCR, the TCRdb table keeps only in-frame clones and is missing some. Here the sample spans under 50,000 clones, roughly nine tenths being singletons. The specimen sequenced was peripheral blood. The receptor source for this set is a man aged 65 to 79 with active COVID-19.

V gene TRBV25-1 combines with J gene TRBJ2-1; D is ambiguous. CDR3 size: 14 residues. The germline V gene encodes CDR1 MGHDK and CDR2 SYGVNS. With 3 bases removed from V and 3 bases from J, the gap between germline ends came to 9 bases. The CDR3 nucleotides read TGTGCCAGCAGTGAGGGCCGGAACTACAATGAGCAGTTCTTC. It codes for CASSEGRNYNEQFF.

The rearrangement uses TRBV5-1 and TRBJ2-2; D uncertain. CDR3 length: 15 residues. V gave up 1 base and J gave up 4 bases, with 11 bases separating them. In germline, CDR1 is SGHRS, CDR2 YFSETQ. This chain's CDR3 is CASSLTASITGELFF. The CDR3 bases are TGCGCCAGCAGCTTGACAGCTTCGATCACCGGGGAGCTGTTTTTT.

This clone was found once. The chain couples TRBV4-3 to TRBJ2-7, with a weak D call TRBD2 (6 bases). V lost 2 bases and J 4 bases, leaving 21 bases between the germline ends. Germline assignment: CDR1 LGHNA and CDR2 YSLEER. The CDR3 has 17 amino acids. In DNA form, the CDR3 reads TGCGCCAGCAGCCAACCTGAACCCGGACATAGCGGATACGAGCAGTACTTC. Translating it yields CASSQPEPGHSGYEQYF.

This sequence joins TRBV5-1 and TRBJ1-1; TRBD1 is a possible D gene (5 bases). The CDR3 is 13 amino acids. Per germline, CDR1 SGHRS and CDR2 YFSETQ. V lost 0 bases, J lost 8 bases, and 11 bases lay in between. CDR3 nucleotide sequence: TGCGCCAGCAGCTTGGGGGCGGGGCAGGAAGCTTTCTTT. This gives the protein CASSLGAGQEAFF.

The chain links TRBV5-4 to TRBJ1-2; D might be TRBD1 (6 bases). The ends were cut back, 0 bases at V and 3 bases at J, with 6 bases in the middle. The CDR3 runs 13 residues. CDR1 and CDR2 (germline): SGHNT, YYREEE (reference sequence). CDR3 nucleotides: TGTGCCAGCAGCTTGGACAGGGACTATGGCTACACCTTC. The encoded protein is CASSLDRDYGYTF.

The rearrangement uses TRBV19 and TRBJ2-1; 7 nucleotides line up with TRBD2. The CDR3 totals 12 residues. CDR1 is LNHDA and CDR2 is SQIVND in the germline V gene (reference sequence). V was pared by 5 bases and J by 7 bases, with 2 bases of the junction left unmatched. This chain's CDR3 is CASSLLANEQFF. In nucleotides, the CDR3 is TGTGCCAGTAGTCTACTAGCGAATGAGCAGTTCTTC.

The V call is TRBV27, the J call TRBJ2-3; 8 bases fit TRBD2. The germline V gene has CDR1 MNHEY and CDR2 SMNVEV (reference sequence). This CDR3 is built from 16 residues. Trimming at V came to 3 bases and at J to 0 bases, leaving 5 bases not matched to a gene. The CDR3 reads CASSFRRGASTDTQYF. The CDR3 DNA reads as TGTGCCAGCAGTTTTCGGCGGGGGGCAAGCACAGATACGCAGTATTTT.

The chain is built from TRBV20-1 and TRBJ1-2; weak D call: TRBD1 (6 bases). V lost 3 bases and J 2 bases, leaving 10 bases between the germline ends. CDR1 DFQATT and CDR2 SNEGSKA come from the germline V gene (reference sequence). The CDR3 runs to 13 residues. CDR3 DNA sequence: TGCAGTGCTAGTAGGACAGAAAACTATGGCTACACCTTC. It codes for CSASRTENYGYTF.

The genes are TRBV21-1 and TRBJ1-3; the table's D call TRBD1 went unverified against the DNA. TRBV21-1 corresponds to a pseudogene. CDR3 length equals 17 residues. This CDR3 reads CASSKAGQASSGNTIYF. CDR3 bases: TGTGCCAGCAGCAAAGCGGGCCAAGCATCATCTGGAAACACCATATATTTT.

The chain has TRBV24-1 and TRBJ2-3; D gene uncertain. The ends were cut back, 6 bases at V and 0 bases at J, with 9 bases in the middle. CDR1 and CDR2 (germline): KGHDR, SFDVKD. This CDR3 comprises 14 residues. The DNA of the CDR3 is TGTGCCACCAGTCCGGAGCCTAGCACAGATACGCAGTATTTT. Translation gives CATSPEPSTDTQYF.

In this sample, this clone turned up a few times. In DNA, the CDR3 is TGTGCCAGCAGCTTGGGGCAGGGGCTCGGAAACACCATATATTTT. It yields the protein CASSLGQGLGNTIYF. The rearrangement uses TRBV5-4 and TRBJ1-3; D possibly corresponds to TRBD1 (6 bases). Germline V gives CDR1 SGHNT, CDR2 YYREEE (reference sequence). The CDR3 contains 15 residues. V lost 0 bases to trimming and J lost 4 bases, with 11 bases between them.

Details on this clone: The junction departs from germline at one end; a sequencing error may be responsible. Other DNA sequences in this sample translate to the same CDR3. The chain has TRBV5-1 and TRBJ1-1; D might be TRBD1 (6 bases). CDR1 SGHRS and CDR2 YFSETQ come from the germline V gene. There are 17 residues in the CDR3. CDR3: CASSLVYPDRPNTEAFF. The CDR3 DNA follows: TGCGCTAGCAGCTTGGTCTATCCCGACAGGCCGAACACTGAAGCTTTCTTT.

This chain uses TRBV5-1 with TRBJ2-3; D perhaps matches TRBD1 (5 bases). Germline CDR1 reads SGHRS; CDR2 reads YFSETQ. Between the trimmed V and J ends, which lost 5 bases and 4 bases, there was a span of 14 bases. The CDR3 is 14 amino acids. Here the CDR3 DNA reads TGCGCCAGCAGTGGAAGGGGTCCCGCAGATACGCAGTATTTT. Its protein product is CASSGRGPADTQYF.

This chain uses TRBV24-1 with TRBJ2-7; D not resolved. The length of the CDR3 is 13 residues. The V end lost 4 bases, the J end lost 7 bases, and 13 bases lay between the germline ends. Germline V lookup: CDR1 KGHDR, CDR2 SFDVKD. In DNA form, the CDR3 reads TGTGCCACCAGTGACCCTTTATCGAGGGAGCAGTACTTC. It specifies CATSDPLSREQYF.

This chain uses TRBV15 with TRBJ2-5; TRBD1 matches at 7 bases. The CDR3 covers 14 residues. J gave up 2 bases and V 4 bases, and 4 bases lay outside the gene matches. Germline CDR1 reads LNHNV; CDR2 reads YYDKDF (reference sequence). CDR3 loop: CATSTRQGQETQYF. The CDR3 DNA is TGTGCCACCAGCACCCGACAGGGACAAGAGACCCAGTACTTC.

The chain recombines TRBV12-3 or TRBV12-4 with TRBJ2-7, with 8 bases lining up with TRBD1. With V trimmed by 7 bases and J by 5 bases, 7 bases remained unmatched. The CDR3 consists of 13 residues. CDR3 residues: CASTSGQGHEQYF. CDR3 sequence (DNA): TGTGCCAGCACCTCAGGACAGGGCCACGAGCAGTACTTC.

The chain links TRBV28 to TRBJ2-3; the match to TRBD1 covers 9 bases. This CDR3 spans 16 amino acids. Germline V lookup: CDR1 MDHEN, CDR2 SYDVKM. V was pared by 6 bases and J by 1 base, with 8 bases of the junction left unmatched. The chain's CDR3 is CASSTLTGGGTDTQYF. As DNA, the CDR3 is TGTGCCAGCAGCACCTTAACAGGGGGCGGCACAGATACGCAGTATTTT.

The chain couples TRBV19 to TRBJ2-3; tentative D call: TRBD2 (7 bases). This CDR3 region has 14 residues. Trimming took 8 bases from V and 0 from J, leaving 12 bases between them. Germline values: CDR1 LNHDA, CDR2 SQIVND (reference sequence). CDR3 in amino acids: CASEEGGSTDTQYF. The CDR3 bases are TGTGCCAGTGAAGAGGGGGGGAGCACAGATACGCAGTATTTT.

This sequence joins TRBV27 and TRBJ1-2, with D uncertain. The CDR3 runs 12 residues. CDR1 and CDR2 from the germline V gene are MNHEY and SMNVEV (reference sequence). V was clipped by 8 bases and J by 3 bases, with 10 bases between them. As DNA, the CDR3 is TGTGCCAGCGGGAGAGGTTACTATGGCTACACCTTC. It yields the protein CASGRGYYGYTF.

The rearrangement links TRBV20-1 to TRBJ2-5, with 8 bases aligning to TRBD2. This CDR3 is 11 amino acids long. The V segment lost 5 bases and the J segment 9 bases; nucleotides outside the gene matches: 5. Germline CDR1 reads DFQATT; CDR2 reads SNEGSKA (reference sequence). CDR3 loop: CSASGGGSQYF. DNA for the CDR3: TGCAGTGCTTCCGGGGGGGGGTCCCAGTACTTC.

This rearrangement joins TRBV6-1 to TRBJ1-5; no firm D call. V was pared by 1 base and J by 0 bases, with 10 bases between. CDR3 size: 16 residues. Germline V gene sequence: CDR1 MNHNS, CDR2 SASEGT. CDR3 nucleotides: TGTGCCAGCAGTGAAGTTTCAGGCCATAGCAATCAGCCCCAGCATTTT. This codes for CASSEVSGHSNQPQHF.

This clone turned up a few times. Here the CDR3 reads CASSYQGDSGANVLTF. For the CDR3, the DNA is TGTGCCAGCAGTTATCAGGGGGATAGTGGGGCCAACGTCCTGACTTTC. The chain uses TRBV6-2 or TRBV6-3 and TRBJ2-6; TRBD1 matches 7 bases. The ends lost 3 bases at V and 3 bases at J; junction bases unmatched: 5. Germline CDR1 reads MNHEY; CDR2 reads SVGEGT. The CDR3 covers 16 residues.

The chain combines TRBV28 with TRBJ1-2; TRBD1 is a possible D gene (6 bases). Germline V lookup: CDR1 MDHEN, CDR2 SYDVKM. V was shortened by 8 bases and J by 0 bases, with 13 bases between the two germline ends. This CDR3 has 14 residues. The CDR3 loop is CASVPGGTNYGYTF. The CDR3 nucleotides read TGTGCCAGCGTGCCGGGGGGCACTAACTATGGCTACACCTTC.

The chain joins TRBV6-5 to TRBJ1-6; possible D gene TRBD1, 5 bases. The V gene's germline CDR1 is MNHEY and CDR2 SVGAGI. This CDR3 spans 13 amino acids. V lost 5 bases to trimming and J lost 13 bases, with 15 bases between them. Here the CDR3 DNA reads TGTGCCAGCAGTATCGGTGGGGGGGTTCCCCTCCACTTT. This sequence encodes CASSIGGGVPLHF.

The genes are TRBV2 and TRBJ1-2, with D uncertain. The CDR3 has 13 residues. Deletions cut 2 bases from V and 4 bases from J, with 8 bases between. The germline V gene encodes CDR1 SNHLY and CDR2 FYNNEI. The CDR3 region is CASSEPRPYGYTF. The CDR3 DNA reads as TGTGCCAGCAGTGAACCCAGGCCCTATGGCTACACCTTC.

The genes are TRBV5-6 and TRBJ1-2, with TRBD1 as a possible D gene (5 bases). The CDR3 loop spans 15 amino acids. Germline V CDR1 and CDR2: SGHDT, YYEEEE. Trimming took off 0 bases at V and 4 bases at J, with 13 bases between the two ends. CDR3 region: CASSLDRQPFYGYTF. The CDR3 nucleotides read TGTGCCAGCAGCTTGGATCGACAGCCATTCTATGGCTACACCTTC.